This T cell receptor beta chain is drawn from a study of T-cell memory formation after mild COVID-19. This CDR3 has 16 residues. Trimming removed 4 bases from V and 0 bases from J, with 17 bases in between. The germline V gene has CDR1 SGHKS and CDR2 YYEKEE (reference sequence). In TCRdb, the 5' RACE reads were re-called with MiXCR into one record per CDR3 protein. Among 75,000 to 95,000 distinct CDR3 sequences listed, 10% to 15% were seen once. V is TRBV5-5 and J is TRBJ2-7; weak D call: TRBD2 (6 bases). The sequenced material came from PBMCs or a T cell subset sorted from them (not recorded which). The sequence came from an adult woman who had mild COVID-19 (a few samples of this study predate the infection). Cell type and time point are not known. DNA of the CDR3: TGTGCCAGCAGCGCCGAATACGCGGGGAGCTCCTACGAGCAGTACTTC. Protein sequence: CASSAEYAGSSYEQYF.